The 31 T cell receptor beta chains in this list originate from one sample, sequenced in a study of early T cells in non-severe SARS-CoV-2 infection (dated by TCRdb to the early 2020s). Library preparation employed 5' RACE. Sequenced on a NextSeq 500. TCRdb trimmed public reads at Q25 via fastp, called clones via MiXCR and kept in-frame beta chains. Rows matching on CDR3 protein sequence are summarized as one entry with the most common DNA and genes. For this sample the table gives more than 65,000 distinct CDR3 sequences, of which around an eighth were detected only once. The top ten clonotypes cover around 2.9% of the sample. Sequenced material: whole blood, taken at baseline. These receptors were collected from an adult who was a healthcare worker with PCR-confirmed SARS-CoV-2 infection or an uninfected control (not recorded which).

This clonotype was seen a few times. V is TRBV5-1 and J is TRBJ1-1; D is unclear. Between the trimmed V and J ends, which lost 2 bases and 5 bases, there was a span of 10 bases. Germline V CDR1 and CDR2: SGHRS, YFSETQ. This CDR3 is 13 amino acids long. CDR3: CASSFNRRTEAFF. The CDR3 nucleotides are TGCGCCAGCAGCTTCAACCGGAGGACTGAAGCTTTCTTT.

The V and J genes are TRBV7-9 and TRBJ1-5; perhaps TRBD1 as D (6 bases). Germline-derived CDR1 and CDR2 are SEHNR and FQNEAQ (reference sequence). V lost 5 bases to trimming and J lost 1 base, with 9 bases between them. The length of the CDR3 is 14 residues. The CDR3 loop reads CASSTGTSNQPQHF. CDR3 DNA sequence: TGTGCCAGCAGCACCGGGACAAGCAATCAGCCCCAGCATTTT.

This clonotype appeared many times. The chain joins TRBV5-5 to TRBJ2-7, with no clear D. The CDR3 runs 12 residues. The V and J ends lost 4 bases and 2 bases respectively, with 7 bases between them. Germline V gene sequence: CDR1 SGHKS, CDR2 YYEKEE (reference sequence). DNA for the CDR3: TGTGCCAGCAGCCGTTCGACCTACGAGCAGTACTTC. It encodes CASSRSTYEQYF.

CDR3 sequence reads: CASSLPGADTQYF. CDR3 DNA: TGTGCCAGCAGCTTACCAGGGGCAGATACGCAGTATTTT. The chain joins TRBV11-2 to TRBJ2-3, with D possibly TRBD1 on 6 matching bases. This CDR3 is 13 amino acids long. The germline V gene encodes CDR1 SGHAT and CDR2 FQNNGV. V lost 2 bases to trimming and J lost 4 bases, with 7 bases between them. The full variable domain, its missing parts supplied by reference TRBV11-2 and TRBJ2-3, is EAGVAQSPRYKIIEKRQSVAFWCNPISGHATLYWYQQILGQGPKLLIQFQNNGVVDDSQLPKDRFSAERLKGVDSTLKIQPAKLEDSAVYLCASSLPGADTQYFGPGTRLTVL.

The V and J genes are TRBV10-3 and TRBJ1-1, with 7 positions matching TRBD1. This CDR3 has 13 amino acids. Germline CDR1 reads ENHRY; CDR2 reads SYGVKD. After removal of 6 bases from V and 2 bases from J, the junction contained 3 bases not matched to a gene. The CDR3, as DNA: TGTGCCATCAGGGGACAGATTAACACTGAAGCTTTCTTT. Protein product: CAIRGQINTEAFF.

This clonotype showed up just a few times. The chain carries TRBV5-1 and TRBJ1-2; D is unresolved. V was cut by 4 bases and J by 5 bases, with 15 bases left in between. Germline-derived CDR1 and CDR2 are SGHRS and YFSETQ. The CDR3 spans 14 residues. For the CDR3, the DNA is TGCGCCAGCAGCCCCCGCGAAGGTGAATATGGCTACACCTTC. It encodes CASSPREGEYGYTF.

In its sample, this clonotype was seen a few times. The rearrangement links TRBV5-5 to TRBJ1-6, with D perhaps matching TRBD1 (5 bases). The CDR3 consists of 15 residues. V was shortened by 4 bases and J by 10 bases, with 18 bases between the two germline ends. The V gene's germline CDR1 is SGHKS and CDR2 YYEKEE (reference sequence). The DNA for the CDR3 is TGTGCCAGCAGCACACCCGGGACCCTCTGGTCACCCCTCCACTTT. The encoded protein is CASSTPGTLWSPLHF.

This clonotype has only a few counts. The CDR3 bases are TGCAGTGCTGCCAGGGGGTCAGGGGAGACCCAGTACTTC. Translating it yields CSAARGSGETQYF. The V call is TRBV20-1, the J call TRBJ2-5; 7 bases map to TRBD1. The junction had 8 bases not matched to a gene; V was cut back by 5 bases and J by 5 bases. The CDR3 is 13 amino acids. CDR1 and CDR2 from the germline V gene are DFQATT and SNEGSKA (reference sequence).

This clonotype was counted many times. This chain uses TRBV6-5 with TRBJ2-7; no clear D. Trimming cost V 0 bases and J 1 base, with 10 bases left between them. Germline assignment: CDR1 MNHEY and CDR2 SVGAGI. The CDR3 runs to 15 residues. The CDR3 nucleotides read TGTGCCAGCAGTTACTCGATCAGCCGATCCTACGAGCAGTACTTC. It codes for CASSYSISRSYEQYF.

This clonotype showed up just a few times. The CDR3 loop is CASSREIPGSTEAFF. In nucleotides, the CDR3 is TGTGCCAGCAGCCGAGAGATACCAGGGAGCACTGAAGCTTTCTTT. V and J are TRBV14 and TRBJ1-1; TRBD1 is a possible D gene (5 bases). V was clipped by 4 bases and J by 4 bases, with 16 bases between them. This CDR3 region has 15 residues. Germline-derived CDR1 and CDR2 are SGHDN and FVKESK.

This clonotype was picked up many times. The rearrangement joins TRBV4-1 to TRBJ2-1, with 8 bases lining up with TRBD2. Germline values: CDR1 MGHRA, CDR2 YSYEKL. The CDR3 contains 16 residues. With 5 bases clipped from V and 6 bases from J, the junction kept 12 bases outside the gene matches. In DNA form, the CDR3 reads TGCGCCAGCAGCGCGCGGGGGGACTATATTGCCAATGAGCAGTTCTTC. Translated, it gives CASSARGDYIANEQFF.

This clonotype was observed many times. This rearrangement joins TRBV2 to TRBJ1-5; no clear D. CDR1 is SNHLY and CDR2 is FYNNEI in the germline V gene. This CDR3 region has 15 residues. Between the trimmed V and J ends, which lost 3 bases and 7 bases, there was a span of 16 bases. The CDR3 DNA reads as TGTGCCAGCAGTGATGATACGGCTAGTAACCAGCCCCAGCATTTT. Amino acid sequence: CASSDDTASNQPQHF.

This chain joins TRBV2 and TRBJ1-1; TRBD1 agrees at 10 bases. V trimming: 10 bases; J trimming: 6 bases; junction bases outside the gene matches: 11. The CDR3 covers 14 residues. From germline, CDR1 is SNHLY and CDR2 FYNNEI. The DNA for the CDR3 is TGTGCCACCCAACCCCGGGACAGGGGTGCTGAAGCTTTCTTT. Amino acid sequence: CATQPRDRGAEAFF.

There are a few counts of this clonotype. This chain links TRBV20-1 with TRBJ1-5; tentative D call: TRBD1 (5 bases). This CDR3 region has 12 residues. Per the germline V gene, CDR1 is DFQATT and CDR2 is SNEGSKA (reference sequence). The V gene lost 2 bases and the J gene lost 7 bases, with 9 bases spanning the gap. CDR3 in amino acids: CSARRGSQPQHF. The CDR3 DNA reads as TGCAGTGCTAGAAGGGGATCCCAGCCCCAGCATTTT.

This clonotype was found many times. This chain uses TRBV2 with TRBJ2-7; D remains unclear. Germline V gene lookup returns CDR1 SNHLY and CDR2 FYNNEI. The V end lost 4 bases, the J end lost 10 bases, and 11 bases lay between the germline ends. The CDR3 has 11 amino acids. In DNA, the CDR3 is TGTGCCAGCAGTGTCGACACGCCTCAGTACTTC. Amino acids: CASSVDTPQYF.

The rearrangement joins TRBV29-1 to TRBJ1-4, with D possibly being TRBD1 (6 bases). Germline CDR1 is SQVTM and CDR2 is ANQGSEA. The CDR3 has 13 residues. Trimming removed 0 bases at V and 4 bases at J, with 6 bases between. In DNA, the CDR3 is TGCAGCGTTGAAGACAGGGGTAATGAAAAACTGTTTTTT. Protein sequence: CSVEDRGNEKLFF. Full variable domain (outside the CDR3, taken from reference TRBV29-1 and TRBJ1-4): SAVISQKPSRDICQRGTSLTIQCQVDSQVTMMFWYRQQPGQSLTLIATANQGSEATYESGFVIDKFPISRPNLTFSTLTVSNMSPEDSSIYLCSVEDRGNEKLFFGSGTQLSVL.

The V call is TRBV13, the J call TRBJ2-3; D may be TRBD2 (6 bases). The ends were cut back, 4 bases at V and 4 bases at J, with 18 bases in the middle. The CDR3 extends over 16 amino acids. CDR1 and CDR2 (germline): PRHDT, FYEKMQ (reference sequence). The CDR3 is CASSSPVPGGSDTQYF. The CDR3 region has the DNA TGTGCCAGCAGCTCACCCGTACCCGGGGGATCAGATACGCAGTATTTT. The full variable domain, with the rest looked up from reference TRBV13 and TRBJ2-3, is AAGVIQSPRHLIKEKRETATLKCYPIPRHDTVYWYQQGPGQDPQFLISFYEKMQSDKGSIPDRFSAQQFSDYHSELNMSSLELGDSALYFCASSSPVPGGSDTQYFGPGTRLTVL.

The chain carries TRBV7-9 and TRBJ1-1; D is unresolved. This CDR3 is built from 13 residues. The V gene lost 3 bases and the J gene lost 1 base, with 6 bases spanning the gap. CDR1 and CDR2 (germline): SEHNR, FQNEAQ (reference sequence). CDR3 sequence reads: CASSFSANTEAFF. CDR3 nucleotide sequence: TGTGCCAGCAGCTTTTCCGCGAACACTGAAGCTTTCTTT.

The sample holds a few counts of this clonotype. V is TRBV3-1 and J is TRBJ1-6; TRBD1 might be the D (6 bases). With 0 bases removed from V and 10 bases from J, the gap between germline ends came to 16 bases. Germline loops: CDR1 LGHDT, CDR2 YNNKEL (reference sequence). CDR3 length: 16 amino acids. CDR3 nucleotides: TGTGCCAGCAGCCAAGACAGGGGTTGGGCAAGCTCACCCCTCCACTTT. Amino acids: CASSQDRGWASSPLHF.

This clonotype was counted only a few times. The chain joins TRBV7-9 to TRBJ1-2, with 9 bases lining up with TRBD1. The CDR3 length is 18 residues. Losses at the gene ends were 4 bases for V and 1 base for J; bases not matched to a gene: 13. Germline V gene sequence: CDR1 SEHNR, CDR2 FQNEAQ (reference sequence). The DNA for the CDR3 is TGTGCCAGCAGCTCGTCGAGGACAGGGGATCATAGTAACTATGGCTACACCTTC. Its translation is CASSSSRTGDHSNYGYTF. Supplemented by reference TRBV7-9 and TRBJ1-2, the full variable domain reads DTGVSQNPRHKITKRGQNVTFRCDPISEHNRLYWYRQTLGQGPEFLTYFQNEAQLEKSRLLSDRFSAERPKGSFSTLEIQRTEQGDSAMYLCASSSSRTGDHSNYGYTFGSGTRLTVV.

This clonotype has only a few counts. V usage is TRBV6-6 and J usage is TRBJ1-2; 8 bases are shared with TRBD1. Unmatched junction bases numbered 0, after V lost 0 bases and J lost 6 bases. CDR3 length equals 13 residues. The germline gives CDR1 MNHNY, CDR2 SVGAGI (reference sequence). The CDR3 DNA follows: TGTGCCAGCAGTTACTCGACAGGGGATGGCTACACCTTC. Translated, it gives CASSYSTGDGYTF.

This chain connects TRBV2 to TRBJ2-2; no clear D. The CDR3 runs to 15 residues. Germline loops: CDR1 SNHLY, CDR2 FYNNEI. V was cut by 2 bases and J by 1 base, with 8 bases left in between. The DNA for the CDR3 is TGTGCCAGCAGTGAAAATCGAGGGAACACCGGGGAGCTGTTTTTT. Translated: CASSENRGNTGELFF.

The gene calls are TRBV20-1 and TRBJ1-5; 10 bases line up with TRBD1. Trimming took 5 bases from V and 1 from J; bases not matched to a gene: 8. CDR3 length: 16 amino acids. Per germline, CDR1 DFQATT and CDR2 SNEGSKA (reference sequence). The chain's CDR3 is CSALGQGRVSNQPQHF. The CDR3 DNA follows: TGCAGTGCTTTGGGACAGGGGAGGGTGAGCAATCAGCCCCAGCATTTT.

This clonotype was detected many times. The CDR3 region has the DNA TGTGCCAGCAGCCCCGACCCGACAGGGAGGGAGGGCTACACCTTC. It is translated as CASSPDPTGREGYTF. The chain carries TRBV5-4 and TRBJ1-2; 7 nucleotides match TRBD1. The CDR3 sequence is 15 residues long. CDR1 and CDR2 from the germline V gene are SGHNT and YYREEE (reference sequence). V shed 4 bases and J 8 bases; nucleotides not matched to a gene: 14.

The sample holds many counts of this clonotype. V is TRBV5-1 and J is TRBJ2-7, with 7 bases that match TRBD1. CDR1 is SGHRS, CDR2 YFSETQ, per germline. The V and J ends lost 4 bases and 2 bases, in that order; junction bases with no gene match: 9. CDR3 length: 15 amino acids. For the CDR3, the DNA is TGCGCCAGCAGCACGACAGGGTTGACCCCCTACGAGCAGTACTTC. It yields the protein CASSTTGLTPYEQYF.

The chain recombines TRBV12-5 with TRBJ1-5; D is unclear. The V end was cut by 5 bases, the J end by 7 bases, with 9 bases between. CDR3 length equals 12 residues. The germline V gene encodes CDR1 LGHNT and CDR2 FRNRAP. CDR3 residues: CASGSGYQPQHF. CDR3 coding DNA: TGTGCTAGTGGTAGTGGATACCAGCCCCAGCATTTT. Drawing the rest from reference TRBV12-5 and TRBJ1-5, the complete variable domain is DARVTQTPRHKVTEMGQEVTMRCQPILGHNTVFWYRQTMMQGLELLAYFRNRAPLDDSGMPKDRFSAEMPDATLATLKIQPSEPRDSAVYFCASGSGYQPQHFGDGTRLSIL.

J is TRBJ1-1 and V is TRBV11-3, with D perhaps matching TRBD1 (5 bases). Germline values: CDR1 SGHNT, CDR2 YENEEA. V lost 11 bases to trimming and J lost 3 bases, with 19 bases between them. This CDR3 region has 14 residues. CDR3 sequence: CAQGGLEGHTEAFF. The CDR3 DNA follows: TGTGCCCAGGGCGGGTTGGAGGGGCACACTGAAGCTTTCTTT.

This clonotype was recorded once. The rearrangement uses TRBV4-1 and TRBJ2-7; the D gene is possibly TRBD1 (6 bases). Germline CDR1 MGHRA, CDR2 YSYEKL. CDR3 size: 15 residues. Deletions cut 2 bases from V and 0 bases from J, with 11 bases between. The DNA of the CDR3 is TGCGCCAGCAGCCAACAGCAGGGGAGCTCCTACGAGCAGTACTTC. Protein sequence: CASSQQQGSSYEQYF.

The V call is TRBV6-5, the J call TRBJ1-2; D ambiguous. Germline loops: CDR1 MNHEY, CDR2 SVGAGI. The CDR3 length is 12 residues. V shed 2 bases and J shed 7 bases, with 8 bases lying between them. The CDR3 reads CASSYGTGGYTF. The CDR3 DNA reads TGTGCCAGCAGTTACGGAACCGGTGGCTACACCTTC.

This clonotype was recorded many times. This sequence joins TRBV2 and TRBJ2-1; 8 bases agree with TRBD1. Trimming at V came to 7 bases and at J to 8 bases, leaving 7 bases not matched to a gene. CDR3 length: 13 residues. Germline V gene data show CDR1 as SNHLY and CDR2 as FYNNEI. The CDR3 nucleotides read TGTGCCAGCACTAGCGACAGGGGACATGAGCAGTTCTTC. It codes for CASTSDRGHEQFF.

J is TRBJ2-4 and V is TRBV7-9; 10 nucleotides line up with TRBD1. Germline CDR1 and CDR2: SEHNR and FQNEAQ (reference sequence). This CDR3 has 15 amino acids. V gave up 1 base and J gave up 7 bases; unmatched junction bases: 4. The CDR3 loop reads CASSLVGQGRNIQYF. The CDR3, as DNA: TGTGCCAGCAGCTTAGTGGGACAGGGGAGGAACATTCAGTACTTC.